This is a list of T cell receptor beta chains from one sample in a study of identical twins. Using its own MiXCR run on the 5' RACE reads, TCRdb lists one record per CDR3 protein. The sample records 1,800,000 or so distinct CDR3 sequences, around 33% being singletons. The source material was cord blood. The receptors stem from a newborn girl in good health. CDR3s include the opening cysteine and the closing phenylalanine or tryptophan. D genes are given only for firm matches. Clone sizes are given selectively: once, few, many, or a class where the clone is expanded.

TGTGCCAGCATCCTACGGGGGACTAGCGGGGGCTACAATGAGCAGTTCTTC | CASILRGTSGGYNEQFF | TRBJ2-1 | . | TRBD2 | TRBV12-3/TRBV12-4
TGTGCCACCAGCAACGGGGGGAGCTCCTACAATGAGCAGTTCTTC | CATSNGGSSYNEQFF | TRBJ2-1 | . | TRBD2 | TRBV24-1
TGCAGTGCGTTGACTAGCGGGAACACCGGGGAGCTGTTTTTT | CSALTSGNTGELFF | TRBJ2-2 | few | TRBD2 | TRBV20-1
TGCGCCAGCAGCTTGGAGCGGACTAGGGATGAGCAGTTCTTC | CASSLERTRDEQFF | TRBJ2-1 | few | TRBD2 | TRBV5-1
TGTGCCATCAGTTATGGCCAGGTGGCAGATACGCAGTATTTT | CAISYGQVADTQYF | TRBJ2-3 | once | . | TRBV10-3
TGTGCCAGCAGTACCGGCTCCTATGAGCAGTTCTTC | CASSTGSYEQFF | TRBJ2-1 | many | . | TRBV12-3/TRBV12-4
TGCAGTGCTAGAGATCTTGCGAGGGGGTCCTACGAGCAGTACTTC | CSARDLARGSYEQYF | TRBJ2-7 | once | . | TRBV20-1
TGTGCCAGCAGTTCCACGGGAGGGAGGGAGACCCAGTACTTC | CASSSTGGRETQYF | TRBJ2-5 | many | TRBD2 | TRBV9
TGTGCCAGCAGCGTCACTAGCGCGCTCTACGAGCAGTACTTC | CASSVTSALYEQYF | TRBJ2-7 | . | TRBD2 | TRBV7-2
TGTGCCAGCAGTTACACGCCGGGACGCGGGTATGGCTACACCTTC | CASSYTPGRGYGYTF | TRBJ1-2 | . | . | TRBV6-2/TRBV6-3
TGCAGCGTTGAGGGCGGGACGACAGATACGCAGTATTTT | CSVEGGTTDTQYF | TRBJ2-3 | many | . | TRBV29-1
TGTGCCAGCAGCAAAGCCTACAGGGGGGACGACGACGAAGGAGAAAAACTGTTTTTT | CASSKAYRGDDDEGEKLFF | TRBJ1-4 | . | . | TRBV21-1
TGTGCCACCAGTGATTTAGCGGGAGGTTCCTACAATGAGCAGTACTTC | CATSDLAGGSYNEQYF | TRBJ2-7 | . | TRBD2 | TRBV24-1
TGCAGCGTAAAACTCCCGGGACAGGGGTCCGAAAAACTGTTTTTT | CSVKLPGQGSEKLFF | TRBJ1-4 | many | TRBD1 | TRBV29-1
TGTGCCACGTTAAAGGGACTAGCCAACACCGGGGAGCTGTTTTTT | CATLKGLANTGELFF | TRBJ2-2 | . | TRBD2 | TRBV6-5
TGCAGCGTTGAAGATCGAACAGTCTCTGGAAACACCATATATTTT | CSVEDRTVSGNTIYF | TRBJ1-3 | . | . | TRBV29-1
TGCGCCAGCAGCCAGCTCCCCCCGACTAGCGGGGAGACCCAGTACTTC | CASSQLPPTSGETQYF | TRBJ2-5 | few | TRBD2 | TRBV4-1
TGTGCCAGCAGTTACTCTACAGGGGGCGGGAGAACCGGGGAGCTGTTTTTT | CASSYSTGGGRTGELFF | TRBJ2-2 | . | TRBD1 | TRBV6-6
TGTGCCAGCACCCGGACAGGGTCGGGGGGCTACACCTTC | CASTRTGSGGYTF | TRBJ1-2 | . | TRBD1 | TRBV6-5
TGCGCCAGCAGCTCCCCCCCAAAATCCGGGACCGACTACAATGAGCAGTTCTTC | CASSSPPKSGTDYNEQFF | TRBJ2-1 | . | . | TRBV5-1
TGTGCCAGCAGCTCCCGGACAGGTTACTACGAGCAGTACTTC | CASSSRTGYYEQYF | TRBJ2-7 | . | TRBD1 | TRBV7-9
TGCAGTGCTCCGCCCCCCTCAGCGGGGACACTCGAGCAGTACTTC | CSAPPPSAGTLEQYF | TRBJ2-7 | . | . | TRBV20-1
TGTGCCAGCAGTTCCCGGGGCCCGGAGACCCAGTACTTC | CASSSRGPETQYF | TRBJ2-5 | few | . | TRBV6-6
TGTGCCAGCAGCCGAGCCGGACAGAACACTGAAGCTTTCTTT | CASSRAGQNTEAFF | TRBJ1-1 | . | . | TRBV3-1
TGTGCCAGCAGCTTTTCTCGACAGCCTCCTAACTATGGCTACACCTTC | CASSFSRQPPNYGYTF | TRBJ1-2 | . | . | TRBV7-9
TGTGCCAGCAGCCACCTCTATGGACAGTCCACAGATACGCAGTATTTT | CASSHLYGQSTDTQYF | TRBJ2-3 | . | . | TRBV4-2
TGTGCCAGCAGTGAGGAGGGAAGCTCCTACAATGAGCAGTACTTC | CASSEEGSSYNEQYF | TRBJ2-7 | . | . | TRBV2
TGCGCCAGCAGCTTGTTCCCGACTAGCGGGGGGGTCAATGAGCAGTTCTTC | CASSLFPTSGGVNEQFF | TRBJ2-1 | . | TRBD2 | TRBV5-1
TGTGCCAGCAGCTTCGGTCAGGGAATAGCCACAGATACGCAGTATTTT | CASSFGQGIATDTQYF | TRBJ2-3 | . | . | TRBV11-2
TGTGCCAGCAGTGTCCTCCTAACCGGGACAGGGCTTGGCTACACCTTC | CASSVLLTGTGLGYTF | TRBJ1-2 | few | TRBD1 | TRBV25-1
TGCAGCGTTGTACCAGGGGGCACCACTGAAGCTTTCTTT | CSVVPGGTTEAFF | TRBJ1-1 | . | TRBD1 | TRBV29-1
TGCGCCAGCAGCAAGGGGGATTCTCGGGAGTTCCTCCGCTACGAGCAGTACTTC | CASSKGDSREFLRYEQYF | TRBJ2-7 | . | . | TRBV5-1